What follows is one TCR beta chain and its context. Its specificity is unknown. These data are taken from a study of cytomegalovirus exposure and HLA in healthy donors. All donors participated as healthy donors of bone marrow. At the time of sampling, donors were nominally healthy, though unrecorded immune exposures were likely. PCR used 60 Vbeta primers and 13 Jbeta primers. Assay: immunoSEQ multiplex PCR; the TCRdb copy retains only in-frame clones and omits some. The data show 150,000 to 200,000 clones, approximately 84% seen once. Study-wide results and limits: One later analysis reportedly identified an Asian-associated ancestry cluster that showed fewer N-insertions than the roughly 600-donor mean. In a later analysis, across HLA loci, associated TCR counts were highest for DRB1, lowest for HLA-C.

Trimming at V came to 0 bases and at J to 3 bases, leaving 5 bases not matched to a gene. The CDR3 length is 15 residues. Germline V lookup: CDR1 SQVTM, CDR2 ANQGSEA. Sequencing used PBMCs. The V gene is TRBV29-1, the J gene TRBJ2-1; TRBD2 aligns across 7 bases. This TCR was sampled from a girl less than two years old in good health and CMV-seronegative. As DNA, the CDR3 is TGCAGCGTTGAAGATAGGCTAGCGGACTACAATGAGCAGTTCTTC. It specifies CSVEDRLADYNEQFF.